There are a few counts of the clone carrying this T cell receptor (beta chain). Its antigen is not identified. The V gene lost 3 bases and the J gene lost 1 base, with 7 bases spanning the gap. This CDR3 has 15 amino acids. Germline CDR1 reads MNHEY; CDR2 reads SMNVEV (reference sequence). This record comes from a study of STAT5B mutations in CD4+ large granular lymphocyte leukemia. The data were produced by immunoSEQ multiplex PCR, yet TCRdb's version contains in-frame clones alone and is incomplete. The table has 30,000 to 35,000 clones, 65% to 70% seen once. Controls came from buffy coats of healthy blood donors. General study points: Compared with healthy controls (2/35), patient top clones favored TRBV06 (8/27). Higher CD4+ than CD8+ T-LGLL clonality might reflect small sample size.

The J gene is TRBJ1-6, the V gene TRBV27; D uncertain. The sequencing input was CD4+ T cells from blood buffy coats. The TCR sequence derives from a human donor in good health. The DNA for the CDR3 is TGTGCCAGCAGTTTTGTGGGTTCCTATAATTCACCCCTCCACTTT. It is translated as CASSFVGSYNSPLHF.